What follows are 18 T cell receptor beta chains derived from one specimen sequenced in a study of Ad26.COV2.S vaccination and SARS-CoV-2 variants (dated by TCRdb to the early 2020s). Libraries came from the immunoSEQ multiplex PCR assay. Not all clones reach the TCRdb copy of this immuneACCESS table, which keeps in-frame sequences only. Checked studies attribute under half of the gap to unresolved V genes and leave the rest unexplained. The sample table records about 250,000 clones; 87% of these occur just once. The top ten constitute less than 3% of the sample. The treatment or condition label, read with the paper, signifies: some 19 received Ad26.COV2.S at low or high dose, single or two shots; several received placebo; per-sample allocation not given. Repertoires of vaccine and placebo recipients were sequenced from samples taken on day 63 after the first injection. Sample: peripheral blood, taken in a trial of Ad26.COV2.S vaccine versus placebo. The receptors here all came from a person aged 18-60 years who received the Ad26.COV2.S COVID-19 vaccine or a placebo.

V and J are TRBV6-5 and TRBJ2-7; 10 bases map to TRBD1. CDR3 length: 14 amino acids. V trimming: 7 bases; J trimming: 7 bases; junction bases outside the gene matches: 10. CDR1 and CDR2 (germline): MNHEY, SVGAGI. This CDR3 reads CASNGRTGGREQYF. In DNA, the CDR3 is TGTGCCAGCAATGGTAGGACAGGGGGTAGGGAGCAGTACTTC.

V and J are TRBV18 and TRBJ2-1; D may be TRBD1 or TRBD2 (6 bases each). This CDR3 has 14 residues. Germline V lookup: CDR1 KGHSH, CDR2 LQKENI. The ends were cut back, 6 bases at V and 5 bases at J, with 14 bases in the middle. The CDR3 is CASSPGATHNEQFF. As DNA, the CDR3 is TGTGCCAGCTCCCCGGGGGCGACTCACAATGAGCAGTTCTTC.

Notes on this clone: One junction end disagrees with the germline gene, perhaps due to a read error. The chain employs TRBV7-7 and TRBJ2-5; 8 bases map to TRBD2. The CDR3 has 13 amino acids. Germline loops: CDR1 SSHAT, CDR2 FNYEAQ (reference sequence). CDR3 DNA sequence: TGTGCTAGCAGGCCTAGCGGGTTGGAGACCCAGTACTTC. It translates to CASRPSGLETQYF.

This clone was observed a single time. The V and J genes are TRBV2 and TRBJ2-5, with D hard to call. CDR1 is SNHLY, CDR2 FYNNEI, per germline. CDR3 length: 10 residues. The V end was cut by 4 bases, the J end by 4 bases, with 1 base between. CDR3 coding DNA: TGTGCCAGCAGTGGAGAGACCCAGTACTTC. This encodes CASSGETQYF.

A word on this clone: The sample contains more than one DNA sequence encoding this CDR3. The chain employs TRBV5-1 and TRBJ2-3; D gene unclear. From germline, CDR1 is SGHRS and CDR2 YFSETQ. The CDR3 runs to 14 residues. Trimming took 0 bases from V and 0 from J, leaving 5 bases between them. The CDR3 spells CASSLGQSTDTQYF. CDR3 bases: TGCGCCAGCAGCTTGGGACAAAGCACAGATACGCAGTATTTT.

As DNA, the CDR3 is TGCAGTGCTAGTGCCTGGAGCGGGCTCGCTCAGCCCCAGCATTTT. Translated, it gives CSASAWSGLAQPQHF. The chain has TRBV20-1 and TRBJ1-5; no clear D. CDR1 is DFQATT, CDR2 SNEGSKA, per germline (reference sequence). Deletions cut 3 bases from V and 6 bases from J, with 18 bases between. The length of the CDR3 is 15 residues.

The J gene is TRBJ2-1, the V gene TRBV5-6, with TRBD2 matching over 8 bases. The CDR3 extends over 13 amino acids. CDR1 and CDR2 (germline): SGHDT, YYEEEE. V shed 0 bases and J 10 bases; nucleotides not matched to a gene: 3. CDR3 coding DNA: TGTGCCAGCAGCTTGGAGGTAGCGGGGGAGCAGTTCTTC. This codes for CASSLEVAGEQFF.

CDR3 amino acids: CASSYGGTAKNIQYF. As DNA, the CDR3 is TGTGCCAGCAGTTATGGCGGGACAGCCAAAAACATTCAGTACTTC. The J gene is TRBJ2-4, the V gene TRBV6-2 or TRBV6-3, with D possibly being TRBD2 (6 bases). Germline CDR1 is MNHEY and CDR2 is SVGEGT. The CDR3 consists of 15 residues. Trimming removed 3 bases from V and 0 bases from J, with 9 bases in between.

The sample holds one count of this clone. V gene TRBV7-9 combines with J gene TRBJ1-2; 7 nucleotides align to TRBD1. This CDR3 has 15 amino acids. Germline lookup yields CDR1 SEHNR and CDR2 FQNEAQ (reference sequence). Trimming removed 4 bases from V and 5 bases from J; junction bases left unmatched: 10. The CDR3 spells CASSSRQGGGYGYTF. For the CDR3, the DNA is TGTGCCAGCAGCTCAAGACAGGGAGGAGGGTATGGCTACACCTTC.

The DNA for the CDR3 is TGTGCCTGGAGGGCTCTTTACACCGGGGAGCTGTTTTTT. Translated, it gives CAWRALYTGELFF. The chain links TRBV30 to TRBJ2-2; D is uncertain. The CDR3 totals 13 residues. Germline CDR1 GTSNPN, CDR2 SVGIG (reference sequence). V was pared by 3 bases and J by 3 bases, with 8 bases between.

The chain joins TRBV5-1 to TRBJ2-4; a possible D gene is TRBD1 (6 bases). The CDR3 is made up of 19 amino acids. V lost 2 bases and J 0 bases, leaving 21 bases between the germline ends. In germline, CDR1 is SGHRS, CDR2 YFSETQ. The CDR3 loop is CASSLGQTILPSAKNIQYF. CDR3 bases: TGCGCCAGCAGCTTAGGACAGACAATCCTACCCTCAGCCAAAAACATTCAGTACTTC.

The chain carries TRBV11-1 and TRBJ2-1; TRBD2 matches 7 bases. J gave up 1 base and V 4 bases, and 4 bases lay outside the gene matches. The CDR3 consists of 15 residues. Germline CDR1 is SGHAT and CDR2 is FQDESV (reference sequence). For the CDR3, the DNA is TGTGCCAGCAGCTCCGGCGGGAGTTCCTACAATGAGCAGTTCTTC. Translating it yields CASSSGGSSYNEQFF.

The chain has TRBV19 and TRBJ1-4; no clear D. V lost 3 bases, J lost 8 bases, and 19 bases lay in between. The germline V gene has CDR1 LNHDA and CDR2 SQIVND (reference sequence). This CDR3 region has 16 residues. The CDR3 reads CASSIGFGGPKEKLFF. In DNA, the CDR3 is TGTGCCAGTAGTATCGGGTTCGGAGGGCCGAAGGAAAAACTGTTTTTT.

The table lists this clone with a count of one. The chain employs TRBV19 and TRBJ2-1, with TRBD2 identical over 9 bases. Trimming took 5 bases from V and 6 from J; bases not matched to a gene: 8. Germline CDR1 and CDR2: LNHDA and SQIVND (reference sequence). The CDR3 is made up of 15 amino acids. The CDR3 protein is CASSFYGLATNEQFF. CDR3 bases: TGTGCCAGTAGTTTCTATGGACTAGCGACCAATGAGCAGTTCTTC.

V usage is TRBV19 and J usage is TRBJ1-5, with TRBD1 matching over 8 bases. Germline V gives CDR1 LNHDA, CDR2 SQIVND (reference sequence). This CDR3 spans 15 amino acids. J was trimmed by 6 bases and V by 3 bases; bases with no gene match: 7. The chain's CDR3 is CASSISQGASQPQHF. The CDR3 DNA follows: TGTGCCAGTAGTATTAGCCAGGGGGCAAGTCAGCCCCAGCATTTT.

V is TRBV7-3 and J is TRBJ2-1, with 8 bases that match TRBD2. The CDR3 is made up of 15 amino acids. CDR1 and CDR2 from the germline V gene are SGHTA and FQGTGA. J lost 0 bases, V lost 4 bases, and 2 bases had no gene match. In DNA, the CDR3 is TGTGCCAGCAGCTCAGCGGGGGCCTCCTACAATGAGCAGTTCTTC. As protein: CASSSAGASYNEQFF.

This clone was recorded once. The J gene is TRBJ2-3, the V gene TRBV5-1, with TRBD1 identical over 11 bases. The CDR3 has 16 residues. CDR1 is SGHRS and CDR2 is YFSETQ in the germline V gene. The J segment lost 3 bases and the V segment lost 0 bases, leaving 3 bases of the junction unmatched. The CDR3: CASSLGGQGATDTQYF. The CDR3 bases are TGCGCCAGCAGCTTGGGAGGACAGGGGGCTACAGATACGCAGTATTTT. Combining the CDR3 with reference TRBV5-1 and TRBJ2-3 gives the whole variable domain KAGVTQTPRYLIKTRGQQVTLSCSPISGHRSVSWYQQTPGQGLQFLFEYFSETQRNKGNFPGRFSGRQFSNSRSEMNVSTLELGDSALYLCASSLGGQGATDTQYFGPGTRLTVL.

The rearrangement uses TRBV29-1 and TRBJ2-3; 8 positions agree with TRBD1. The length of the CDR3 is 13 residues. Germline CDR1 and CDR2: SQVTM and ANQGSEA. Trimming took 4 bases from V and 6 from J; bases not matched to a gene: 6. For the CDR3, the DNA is TGCAGCGTTGTGACAGGGGCGCCCGATACGCAGTATTTT. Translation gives CSVVTGAPDTQYF.